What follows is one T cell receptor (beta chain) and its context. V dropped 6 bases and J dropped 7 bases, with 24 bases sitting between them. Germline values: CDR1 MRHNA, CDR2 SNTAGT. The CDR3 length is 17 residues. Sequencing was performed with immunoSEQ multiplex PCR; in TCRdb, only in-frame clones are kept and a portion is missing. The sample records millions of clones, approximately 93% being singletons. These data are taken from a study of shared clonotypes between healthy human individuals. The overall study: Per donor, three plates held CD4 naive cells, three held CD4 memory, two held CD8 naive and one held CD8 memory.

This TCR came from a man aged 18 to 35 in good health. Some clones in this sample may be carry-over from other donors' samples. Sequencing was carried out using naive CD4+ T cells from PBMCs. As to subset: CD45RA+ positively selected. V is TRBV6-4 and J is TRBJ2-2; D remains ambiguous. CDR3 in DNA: TGTGCCAGCAGCGCGTCGTTGTCGTCCAGCGAAGACGGGGAGCTGTTTTTT. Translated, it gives CASSASLSSSEDGELFF.